This TCR beta chain was identified in a study of blood T cell repertoires in COVID-19. The CDR3 length is 17 residues. Trimming took off 4 bases at V and 0 bases at J, with 13 bases between the two ends. Germline CDR1 SGHVS, CDR2 FNYEAQ. The assay was immunoSEQ multiplex PCR, and TCRdb's table has in-frame clones only and misses some. The data hold about 87,000 clones, with about 79% observed a single time. The clonotype was recovered from a woman aged 45-65 years with acute or convalescent COVID-19. Sample: peripheral blood. This chain uses TRBV7-6 with TRBJ2-6, with a weak D call TRBD2 (7 bases). The CDR3 sequence is CASSYGGPISGANVLTF. CDR3 DNA sequence: TGTGCCAGCAGCTACGGGGGGCCGATCTCTGGGGCCAACGTCCTGACTTTC.